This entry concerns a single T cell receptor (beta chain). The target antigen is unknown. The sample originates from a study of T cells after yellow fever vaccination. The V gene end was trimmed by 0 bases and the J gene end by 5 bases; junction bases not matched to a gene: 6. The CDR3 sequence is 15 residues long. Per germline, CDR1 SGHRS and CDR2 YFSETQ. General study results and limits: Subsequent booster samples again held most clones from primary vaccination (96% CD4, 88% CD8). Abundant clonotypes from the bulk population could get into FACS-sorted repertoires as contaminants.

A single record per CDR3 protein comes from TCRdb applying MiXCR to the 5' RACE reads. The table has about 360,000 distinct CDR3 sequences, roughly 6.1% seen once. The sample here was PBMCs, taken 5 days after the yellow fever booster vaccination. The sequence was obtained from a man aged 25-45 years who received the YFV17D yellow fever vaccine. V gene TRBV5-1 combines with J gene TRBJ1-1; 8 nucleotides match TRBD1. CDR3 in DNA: TGCGCCAGCAGCTTGGGAACAGGGGGTGGTACTGAAGCTTTCTTT. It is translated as CASSLGTGGGTEAFF. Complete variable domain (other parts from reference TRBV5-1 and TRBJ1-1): KAGVTQTPRYLIKTRGQQVTLSCSPISGHRSVSWYQQTPGQGLQFLFEYFSETQRNKGNFPGRFSGRQFSNSRSEMNVSTLELGDSALYLCASSLGTGGGTEAFFGQGTRLTVV.